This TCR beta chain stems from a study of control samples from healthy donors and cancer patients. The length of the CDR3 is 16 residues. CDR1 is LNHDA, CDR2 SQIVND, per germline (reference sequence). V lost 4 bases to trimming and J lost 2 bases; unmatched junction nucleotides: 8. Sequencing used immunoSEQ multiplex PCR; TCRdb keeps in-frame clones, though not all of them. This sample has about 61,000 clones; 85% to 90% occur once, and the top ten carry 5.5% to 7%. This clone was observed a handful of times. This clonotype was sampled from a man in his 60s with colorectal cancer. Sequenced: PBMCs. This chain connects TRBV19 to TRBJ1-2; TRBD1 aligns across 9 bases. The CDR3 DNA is TGTGCCAGTAGTAGGTTGGACAGGGGCCGGAACTATGGCTACACCTTC. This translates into CASSRLDRGRNYGYTF.